The rows below give T cell receptor beta chains drawn from one sample of a study of cytomegalovirus exposure and HLA in healthy donors. TCRdb keeps only in-frame clones here, not all; method: immunoSEQ multiplex PCR. The table has over 85,000 clones, around 81% seen once. The sequenced material came from PBMCs. The source is a female donor in good health and CMV-seropositive. CDR3s include the opening cysteine and the closing phenylalanine or tryptophan. The order of the fields is D gene, clone size, CDR3 length, V gene, J gene, CDR3 DNA, CDR3 protein. A D gene is named only where the DNA matches it firmly. A clone size is listed for some rows: how often the clone was seen (once, few, many), or a class if it is expanded.

D: TRBD1
size: NA
length: 12
V: TRBV6-6
J: TRBJ1-2
DNA: TGTGCCAGCAGTTTACAGGGGAATGGCTACACCTTC
CDR3: CASSLQGNGYTF

D: TRBD1
size: once
length: 12
V: TRBV11-2
J: TRBJ1-1
DNA: TGTGCCAGCAGCAGAGACAGGGCTGAAGCTTTCTTT
CDR3: CASSRDRAEAFF

D: TRBD1
size: few
length: 14
V: TRBV27
J: TRBJ2-7
DNA: TGTGCCAGCAGTTCCCTCGGACAGGGCTACGAGCAGTACTTC
CDR3: CASSSLGQGYEQYF

D: NA
size: NA
length: 14
V: TRBV9
J: TRBJ2-2
DNA: TGTGCCAGCAGCGTTCAGGGGAGCACCGGGGAGCTGTTTTTT
CDR3: CASSVQGSTGELFF

D: NA
size: NA
length: 13
V: TRBV7-2
J: TRBJ2-1
DNA: TGTGCCAGCAGCTTAAATAATCACAATGAGCAGTTCTTC
CDR3: CASSLNNHNEQFF

D: TRBD1
size: few
length: 15
V: TRBV4-1
J: TRBJ1-5
DNA: TGCGCCAGCAGCCAAGAGGGACAGAAAAATCAGCCCCAGCATTTT
CDR3: CASSQEGQKNQPQHF

D: TRBD1
size: NA
length: 16
V: TRBV6-1
J: TRBJ1-5
DNA: TGTGCCAGCAGTGGGGGGACAGGGTTGCAGAATCAGCCCCAGCATTTT
CDR3: CASSGGTGLQNQPQHF

D: NA
size: NA
length: 14
V: TRBV7-9
J: TRBJ1-2
DNA: TGTGCCAGCAGCTCGGAGGGCAGGGTGGGAGGCTACACCTTC
CDR3: CASSSEGRVGGYTF

D: NA
size: NA
length: 13
V: TRBV15
J: TRBJ1-1
DNA: TGTGCCACCAGCAGAGGACGGGAGACGGAAGCTTTCTTT
CDR3: CATSRGRETEAFF

D: TRBD2
size: NA
length: 15
V: TRBV5-6
J: TRBJ2-7
DNA: TGTGCCAGCAGCTCTCAGCGGGAGGGCCTTCCCGAGCAGTACTTC
CDR3: CASSSQREGLPEQYF

D: NA
size: NA
length: 15
V: TRBV5-1
J: TRBJ2-7
DNA: TGCGCCAGCACCCTAGAGGAGGGGAGCTCCTACGAGCAGTACTTC
CDR3: CASTLEEGSSYEQYF

D: NA
size: NA
length: 14
V: TRBV19
J: TRBJ1-1
DNA: TGTGCCAGTAGTATTCTCGACAGGAACACTGAAGCTTTCTTT
CDR3: CASSILDRNTEAFF

D: TRBD1
size: NA
length: 15
V: TRBV29-1
J: TRBJ1-2
DNA: TGCAGCGTTTACGGTCTGGGACAGGGGGCCAATGGCTACACCTTC
CDR3: CSVYGLGQGANGYTF

D: TRBD2
size: NA
length: 15
V: TRBV6-4
J: TRBJ2-1
DNA: TGTGCCAGCAGTTTCGACCCGGGACTAAGCAATGAGCAGTTCTTC
CDR3: CASSFDPGLSNEQFF

D: NA
size: NA
length: 16
V: TRBV6-6
J: TRBJ2-3
DNA: TGTGCCAGCAGTCTAGCCGGGAGAAGCGTAACGGATACGCAGTATTTT
CDR3: CASSLAGRSVTDTQYF

D: TRBD1
size: NA
length: 14
V: TRBV4-1
J: TRBJ1-2
DNA: TGCGCCAGCAGCATGGGCAGGGGGAACTATGGCTACACCTTC
CDR3: CASSMGRGNYGYTF

D: TRBD2
size: NA
length: 18
V: TRBV27
J: TRBJ2-5
DNA: TGTGCCAGCAGTCTACTGGGACTAGCGGGAGGGCCACGCGAGACCCAGTACTTC
CDR3: CASSLLGLAGGPRETQYF

D: TRBD2
size: NA
length: 16
V: TRBV5-1
J: TRBJ2-2
DNA: TGCGCCAGCAGCGCGGGACTAGCGGGAGGTATCGGGGAGCTGTTTTTT
CDR3: CASSAGLAGGIGELFF

D: NA
size: once
length: 15
V: TRBV9
J: TRBJ1-2
DNA: TGTGCCAGCAGCGTAGGTATCGGGAGTAACTATGGCTACACCTTC
CDR3: CASSVGIGSNYGYTF

D: NA
size: NA
length: 17
V: TRBV27
J: TRBJ1-1
DNA: TGTGCCAGCAGTTTATCGAGGGGGGGCGGGTGGGACACTGAAGCTTTCTTT
CDR3: CASSLSRGGGWDTEAFF

D: NA
size: once
length: 14
V: TRBV5-1
J: TRBJ2-1
DNA: TGCGCCAGCAGCTTGTCTAGCTCCTACAATGAGCAGTTCTTC
CDR3: CASSLSSSYNEQFF

D: NA
size: NA
length: 13
V: TRBV7-9
J: TRBJ1-1
DNA: TGTGCCAGCAGCTTACCAGGGCGGACTGAAGCTTTCTTT
CDR3: CASSLPGRTEAFF

D: NA
size: once
length: 15
V: TRBV7-9
J: TRBJ2-5
DNA: TGTCCCAGCAGCTTAGTCCAGGGGGGTCAAGAGACCCAGTACTTC
CDR3: CPSSLVQGGQETQYF

D: NA
size: NA
length: 15
V: TRBV7-9
J: TRBJ2-3
DNA: TGTGCCAGCAGCCCTAGAGCCAGGGTGGAAGATACGCAGTATTTT
CDR3: CASSPRARVEDTQYF

D: TRBD1
size: NA
length: 13
V: TRBV5-1
J: TRBJ1-1
DNA: TGCGCCAGCAGCTTGGCATCCGACAGGGAGGCTTTCTTT
CDR3: CASSLASDREAFF

D: NA
size: NA
length: 15
V: TRBV7-9
J: TRBJ1-1
DNA: TGTGCCAGCACCATGACCGGAGGGGTTCCCACTGAAGCTTTCTTT
CDR3: CASTMTGGVPTEAFF

D: NA
size: NA
length: 13
V: TRBV4-1
J: TRBJ2-3
DNA: TGCGCCAGCGGTAAAGGGGAAACAGATACGCAGTATTTT
CDR3: CASGKGETDTQYF

D: TRBD1
size: NA
length: 16
V: TRBV10-3
J: TRBJ2-2
DNA: TGTGCCATCAGTGCTGTGGGACAGGGAGCCACCGGGGAGCTGTTTTTT
CDR3: CAISAVGQGATGELFF

D: NA
size: NA
length: 15
V: TRBV6-5
J: TRBJ1-2
DNA: TGTGCCAGCAGTTACTCGAGGGATGCGAACTATGGCTACACCTTC
CDR3: CASSYSRDANYGYTF

D: NA
size: NA
length: 14
V: TRBV4-1
J: TRBJ2-5
DNA: TGCGCCAGCAGCCAAGGCCCGGGGGTAGAGACCCAGTACTTC
CDR3: CASSQGPGVETQYF

D: TRBD1
size: NA
length: 15
V: TRBV6-5
J: TRBJ2-7
DNA: TGTGCCAGCACCAACGGTTTAGGGGGCAATTACGAGCAGTACTTC
CDR3: CASTNGLGGNYEQYF

D: TRBD2
size: few
length: 16
V: TRBV5-4
J: TRBJ2-5
DNA: TGTGCCAGCAGCGCGGGACTAGCGGAGGTGGGGGAGACCCAGTACTTC
CDR3: CASSAGLAEVGETQYF

D: NA
size: few
length: 11
V: TRBV20-1
J: TRBJ2-5
DNA: TGCAGTGCTAGTAGACAAGAGACCCAGTACTTC
CDR3: CSASRQETQYF

D: TRBD1
size: NA
length: 14
V: TRBV2
J: TRBJ2-1
DNA: TGTGCCAGCCAAAACCGGGACAGCTACAATGAGCAGTTCTTC
CDR3: CASQNRDSYNEQFF

D: NA
size: NA
length: 12
V: TRBV7-9
J: TRBJ1-2
DNA: TGTGCCAGCAGCTTAGACCGGGAAGGCTACACCTTC
CDR3: CASSLDREGYTF

D: NA
size: NA
length: 15
V: TRBV11-3
J: TRBJ2-7
DNA: TGTGCCAGCAGCCCCCAGGAGGAAGTAGCCTACGAGCAGTACTTC
CDR3: CASSPQEEVAYEQYF

D: NA
size: once
length: 14
V: TRBV5-1
J: TRBJ2-7
DNA: TGCGCCAGCAGCCCGAATGTGGGCGACTACGAGCAGTACTTC
CDR3: CASSPNVGDYEQYF

D: NA
size: NA
length: 13
V: TRBV2
J: TRBJ2-1
DNA: TGTGCCAGCAGTACGACAAATGACAATGAGCAGTTCTTC
CDR3: CASSTTNDNEQFF

D: TRBD1
size: NA
length: 16
V: TRBV15
J: TRBJ1-2
DNA: TGTGCCACCAGCAGTCCCAACAGGGGTTTCCTCTATGGCTACACCTTC
CDR3: CATSSPNRGFLYGYTF

D: TRBD2
size: once
length: 16
V: TRBV10-2
J: TRBJ2-7
DNA: TGCGCCAGCAGTGAGGGCTGGCTAGCGGCCTCCTACGAGCAGTACTTC
CDR3: CASSEGWLAASYEQYF

D: NA
size: NA
length: 14
V: TRBV7-6
J: TRBJ2-1
DNA: TGTGCCAGCAGCTTAGTGCAGGTCCACAATGAGCAGTTCTTC
CDR3: CASSLVQVHNEQFF

D: TRBD1
size: once
length: 13
V: TRBV2
J: TRBJ1-1
DNA: TGTGCCAGCAGGGAGACAGGGGCGGCTGAAGCTTTCTTT
CDR3: CASRETGAAEAFF

D: TRBD2
size: NA
length: 16
V: TRBV7-9
J: TRBJ2-5
DNA: TGTGCCAGCAGAAATCGACTAGCGGGGGTTGGAGAGACCCAGTACTTC
CDR3: CASRNRLAGVGETQYF

D: TRBD2
size: NA
length: 16
V: TRBV11-3
J: TRBJ2-3
DNA: TGTGCCAGCAGCGCGGGACTAGCGGGAGCAAGAGATACGCAGTATTTT
CDR3: CASSAGLAGARDTQYF

D: TRBD1
size: NA
length: 15
V: TRBV7-2
J: TRBJ2-5
DNA: TGTGCCAGCAGCTTACTACAGGGGGGTTTAGAGACCCAGTACTTC
CDR3: CASSLLQGGLETQYF

D: TRBD1
size: NA
length: 14
V: TRBV18
J: TRBJ1-3
DNA: TGTGCCAGCCTCGGACAGGAGTTTAGAAACACCATATATTTT
CDR3: CASLGQEFRNTIYF